A single sample gave rise to the 5 T cell receptor beta chains below, sequenced in a study of technical replicates of blood from several donors. Generated by immunoSEQ multiplex PCR, the TCRdb table keeps only in-frame clones and is missing some. The data contain 70,000 or so clones, roughly 91% of them singletons. Sample: T cells isolated from PBMCs. The receptors originated from a human donor in good health. Some clones in this sample may be carry-over from other donors' samples.

The V and J genes are TRBV10-1 and TRBJ2-2; the D gene is possibly TRBD2 (6 bases). The CDR3 extends over 13 amino acids. CDR1 is WNHNN, CDR2 SYGVQD, per germline (reference sequence). V shed 8 bases and J shed 4 bases, with 11 bases lying between them. The CDR3 DNA follows: TGCGCCAGCCAGGGACTTTTCACCGGGGAGCTGTTTTTT. Amino acids: CASQGLFTGELFF.

The CDR3 DNA follows: TGTGCCAGCAGCCAAGAAGGGACAAAGAACACCGGGGAGCTGTTTTTT. Translating gives CASSQEGTKNTGELFF. V is TRBV4-2 and J is TRBJ2-2; perhaps TRBD1 as D (6 bases). The length of the CDR3 is 16 residues. Germline CDR1 LGHNA, CDR2 YNFKEQ. V gave up 0 bases and J gave up 1 base, with 9 bases separating them.

This chain joins TRBV7-2 and TRBJ1-1; D is uncertain. Trimming cost V 5 bases and J 6 bases, with 7 bases left between them. The CDR3 length is 11 residues. Germline values: CDR1 SGHTA, CDR2 FQGNSA. CDR3: CASSLAPEAFF. DNA for the CDR3: TGTGCCAGCAGCCTGGCCCCTGAAGCTTTCTTT.

This clone has a single count. The rearrangement joins TRBV5-4 to TRBJ1-1, with a tentative D call TRBD1 (5 bases). There are 20 residues in the CDR3. V was shortened by 4 bases and J by 5 bases, with 33 bases between the two germline ends. Germline CDR1 SGHNT, CDR2 YYREEE (reference sequence). The CDR3 loop reads CASSRLSYRQSRRGRTEAFF. The DNA of the CDR3 is TGTGCCAGCAGCCGCCTATCTTACAGACAGTCTAGACGCGGACGGACTGAAGCTTTCTTT.

V gene TRBV13 combines with J gene TRBJ2-1; 10 nucleotides match TRBD2. J gave up 5 bases and V 4 bases, and 8 bases lay outside the gene matches. Germline lookup yields CDR1 PRHDT and CDR2 FYEKMQ (reference sequence). CDR3 size: 16 residues. The CDR3 nucleotides are TGTGCCAGCAGCTCTTCCGGACTAGCGGAAAACAATGAGCAGTTCTTC. Its protein is CASSSSGLAENNEQFF.